This TCR beta chain originates from a study of T cell repertoires in cytomegalovirus infection. There are a few counts of this clonotype. Its antigen remains unidentified. TCRdb fed the reads into MiXCR, producing one record per CDR3 protein. This sample yields over 100,000 distinct CDR3 sequences, of which less than 30% are seen a single time; 81% belongs to the top ten. The CDR3 consists of 14 residues. The V end lost 3 bases, the J end lost 3 bases, and 9 bases lay between the germline ends. Germline assignment: CDR1 LNHNV and CDR2 YYDKDF (reference sequence). Sequencing used CD8+ T cells from cultured PBMCs, obtained from culture after CMV antigen stimulation. The chain carries TRBV15 and TRBJ2-1; D uncertain. This clonotype was sampled from a human donor in good health (CMV status not recorded). Some clones in this sample may be carry-over from other donors' samples. CDR3 residues: CATSSQTFYNEQFF. The CDR3 DNA reads TGTGCCACCAGCAGCCAGACTTTCTACAATGAGCAGTTCTTC. The full variable domain, completed using reference TRBV15 and TRBJ2-1, is DAMVIQNPRYQVTQFGKPVTLSCSQTLNHNVMYWYQQKSSQAPKLLFHYYDKDFNNEADTPDNFQSRRPNTSFCFLDIRSPGLGDTAMYLCATSSQTFYNEQFFGPGTRLTVL.